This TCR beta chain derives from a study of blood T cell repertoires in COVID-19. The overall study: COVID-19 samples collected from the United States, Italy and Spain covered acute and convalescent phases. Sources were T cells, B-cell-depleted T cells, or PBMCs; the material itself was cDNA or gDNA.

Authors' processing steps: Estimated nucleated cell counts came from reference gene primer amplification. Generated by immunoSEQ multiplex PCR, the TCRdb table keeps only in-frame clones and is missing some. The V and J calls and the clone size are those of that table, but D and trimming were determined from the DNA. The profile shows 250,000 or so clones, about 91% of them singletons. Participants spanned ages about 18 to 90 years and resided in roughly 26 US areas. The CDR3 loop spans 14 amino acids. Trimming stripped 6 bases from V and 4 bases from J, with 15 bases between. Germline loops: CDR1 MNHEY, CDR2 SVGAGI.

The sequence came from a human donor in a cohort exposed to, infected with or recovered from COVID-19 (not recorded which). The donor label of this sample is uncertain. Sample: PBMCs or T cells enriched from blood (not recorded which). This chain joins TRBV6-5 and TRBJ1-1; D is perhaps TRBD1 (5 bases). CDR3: CASSPAGVGTEAFF. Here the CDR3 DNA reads TGTGCCAGCAGCCCCGCGGGGGTCGGCACTGAAGCTTTCTTT.